The clone carrying this T cell receptor (beta chain) was detected ten times or more. Its target is unknown. An end of the junction differs from the germline gene, which may be a read error. CDR1 and CDR2 from the germline V gene are SGHDT and YYEEEE. There are 14 residues in the CDR3. Peripheral blood, in approximately 5.4-milliliter volumes, was drawn at each of two time points. TCR beta CDR3 was amplified from genomic DNA by two-round multiplex PCR. Gene-specific TRBV and TRBJ primers were used in PCR round one. TCRdb reprocessed the multiplex PCR reads with MiXCR, giving one entry per CDR3 protein. The data contain about 14,000 distinct CDR3 sequences, about 60% of them singletons. The sample belongs to a study of prognosis after radiotherapy for stage I lung cancer. Across the study: Enrolled patients were those with stage I non-small cell lung cancer, a group that was recruited between 2018 and January 2019. Study conclusions and caveats: Patients who developed distant metastases had lower Shannon entropy after stereotactic body radiation therapy.

The sample here was PBMCs, taken before or after stereotactic body radiation therapy (not recorded which). The receptor comes from a donor at least 50 years old with non-small cell lung cancer. The chain combines TRBV5-6 with TRBJ2-1; no clear D. The CDR3 loop is CASPRVNSYSEQFF. As DNA, the CDR3 is TGTGCCAGCCCTAGGGTGAACTCCTACAGTGAGCAGTTCTTC.